This record covers a single T cell receptor (beta chain). No antigen is known for it. The data are from a study of beta chain features in type 1 diabetes. Overall study context: Sorted cells examined across all samples numbered 107,917,701. Study results and caveats: Shortening of TCRB CDR3s, moderate but significant, appeared in all four CD4+ subsets of Type 1 diabetes patients. The naive, central memory and Treg TCRB repertoires showed an apparent similarity that was greater among patients than among healthy donors. PCR might preferentially amplify shorter templates, equally in patients and controls.

Expressed TCRB transcripts were sequenced because the entire RNA isolate underwent reverse transcription. Assay: immunoSEQ multiplex PCR; the TCRdb copy retains only in-frame clones and omits some. The profile shows 280,000 or so clones, 15% of them singletons. The CDR3 is made up of 15 amino acids. Trimming removed 2 bases from V and 5 bases from J, with 12 bases in between. CDR1 is MNHEY, CDR2 SVGAGI, per germline. The receptor was derived from a man younger than 35 with type 1 diabetes. The chain employs TRBV6-5 and TRBJ2-2, with D possibly matching TRBD1 (6 bases). Sequencing was performed on naive CD4+ T cells from blood. The CDR3 DNA follows: TGTGCCAGCAGTTACCAGGGGATGGGTACCGGGGAGCTGTTTTTT. Its protein product is CASSYQGMGTGELFF.